This T cell receptor beta chain emerged from a study of regulatory T cells in long-lasting Graves disease. Findings of the study overall: Whereas new patients shared 900 to 1,000 public clonotypes, persistent patients shared more, at 2,741. Patients with persistent disease showed a bias toward TRBV28, TRBJ1-2 and TRBJ2-5.

This sample's time point: newly diagnosed GD, antithyroid drugs for less than 3 months. Generation of the TCR library employed RNA extracted from PBMCs. This clonotype was seen at least ten times. Its antigen is not identified. Germline V gene sequence: CDR1 KGHSH, CDR2 LQKENI. Trimming removed 3 bases from V and 6 bases from J, with 18 bases in between. This CDR3 has 16 amino acids. Both iRepertoire HTBI primers and Arm-PCR of CDR3 regions were used to build the TCR beta libraries. TCRdb itself ran the multiplex PCR reads through MiXCR, one entry per CDR3 protein. The sample includes some 400,000 distinct CDR3 sequences, about 15% of them seen just once. The sample was also linked to a second study, of T cells in Graves' hyperthyroidism and ophthalmopathy.

The sequence was collected from a woman between 25 and 40 years old with Graves disease. Here the sequenced sample was peripheral blood mononuclear cells (PBMCs), taken at new diagnosis, from a patient treated with antithyroid drugs. The chain uses TRBV18 and TRBJ1-5; D possibly corresponds to TRBD1 (6 bases). CDR3 sequence (DNA): TGTGCCAGCTCACCGGTCGGGGGCGCCTCCAGTCAGCCCCAGCATTTT. Protein: CASSPVGGASSQPQHF.